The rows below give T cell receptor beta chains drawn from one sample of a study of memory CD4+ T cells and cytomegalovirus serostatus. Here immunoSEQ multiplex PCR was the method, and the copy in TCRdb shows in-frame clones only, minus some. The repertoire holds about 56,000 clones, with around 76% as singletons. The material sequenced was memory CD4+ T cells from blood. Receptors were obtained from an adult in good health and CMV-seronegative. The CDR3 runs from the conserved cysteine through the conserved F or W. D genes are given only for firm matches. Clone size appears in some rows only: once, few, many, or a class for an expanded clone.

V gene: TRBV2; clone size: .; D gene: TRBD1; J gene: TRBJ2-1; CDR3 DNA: TGTGCCAGCATCCTCAGACAGGGGACCTACAATGAGCAGTTCTTC; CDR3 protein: CASILRQGTYNEQFF
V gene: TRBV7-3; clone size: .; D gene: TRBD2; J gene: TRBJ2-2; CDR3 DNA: TGTGCCAGCAGCGCCGCGGGGGGGCAAGGCGGGGAGCTGTTTTTT; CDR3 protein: CASSAAGGQGGELFF
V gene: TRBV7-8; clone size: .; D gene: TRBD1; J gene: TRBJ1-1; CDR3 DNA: TGTGCCAGCAGCATAGGACAGGTGAACACTGAAGCTTTCTTT; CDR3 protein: CASSIGQVNTEAFF
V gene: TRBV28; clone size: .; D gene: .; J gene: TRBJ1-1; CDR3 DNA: TGTGCCAGCAGTTTACTGAACACTGAAGCTTTCTTT; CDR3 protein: CASSLLNTEAFF
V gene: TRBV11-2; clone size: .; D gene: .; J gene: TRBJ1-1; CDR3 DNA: TGTGCCAGCAGCCCAAGCGACAATATGAACACTGAAGCTTTCTTT; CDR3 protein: CASSPSDNMNTEAFF
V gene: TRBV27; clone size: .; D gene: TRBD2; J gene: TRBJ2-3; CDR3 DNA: TGTGCCAGCAGTTTATCGTGGGCCCATAGCGGGGGGGCCCCGGGGACGCAGTATTTT; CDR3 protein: CASSLSWAHSGGAPGTQYF
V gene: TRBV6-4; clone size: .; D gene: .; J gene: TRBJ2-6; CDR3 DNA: TGTGCCAGGGCAGGGAAAATAAGAGGGGCCAACGTCCTGACTTTC; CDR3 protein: CARAGKIRGANVLTF
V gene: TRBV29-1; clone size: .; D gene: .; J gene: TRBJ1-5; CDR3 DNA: TGCAGCGTTGAAGTCGGGGGCTCAAATCAGCCCCAGCATTTT; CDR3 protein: CSVEVGGSNQPQHF
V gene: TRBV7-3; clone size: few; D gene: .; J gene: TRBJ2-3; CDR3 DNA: TGTGCCAGCAGCCTCCGCCGGGGAGATACGCAGTATTTT; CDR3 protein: CASSLRRGDTQYF
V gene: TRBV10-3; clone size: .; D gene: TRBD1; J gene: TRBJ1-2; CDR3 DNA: TGTGCCATCAGTGGCGCCGGGACAGCCAACTATGGCTACACCTTC; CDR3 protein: CAISGAGTANYGYTF
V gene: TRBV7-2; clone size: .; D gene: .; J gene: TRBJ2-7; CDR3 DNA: TGTGCCAGCAGCTTAGCACTAGCAAGCAACGAGCAGTACTTC; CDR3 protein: CASSLALASNEQYF
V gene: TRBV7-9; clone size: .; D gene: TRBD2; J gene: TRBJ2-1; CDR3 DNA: TGTGCCAGCAGCTTGTCCGGGGGGGCACCTAATGAGCAGTTCTTC; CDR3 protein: CASSLSGGAPNEQFF
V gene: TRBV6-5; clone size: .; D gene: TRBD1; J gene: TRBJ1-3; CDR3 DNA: TGTGCCAGCAGACGAGACAGGGGAGCTGGAAACACCATATATTTT; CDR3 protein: CASRRDRGAGNTIYF
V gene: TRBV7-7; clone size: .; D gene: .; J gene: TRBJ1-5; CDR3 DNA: TGTGCTAGCAGCTTAGGATTTGGTCAGCCCCAGCATTTT; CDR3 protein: CASSLGFGQPQHF
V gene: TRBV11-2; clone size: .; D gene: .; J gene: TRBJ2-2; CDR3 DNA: TGTGCCAGCAGCTTAGGGGTGGGGGCCAGAAAATACACCGGGGAGCTGTTTTTT; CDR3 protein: CASSLGVGARKYTGELFF
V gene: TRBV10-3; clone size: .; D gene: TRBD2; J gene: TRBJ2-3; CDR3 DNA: TGTGCCATTCGACTAGCAGCTTTCACAGATACGCAGTATTTT; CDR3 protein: CAIRLAAFTDTQYF
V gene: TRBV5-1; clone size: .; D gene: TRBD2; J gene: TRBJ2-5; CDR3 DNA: TGCGCCAGCAGCTGGGGAGGGAAAGAGACCCAGTACTTC; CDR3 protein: CASSWGGKETQYF
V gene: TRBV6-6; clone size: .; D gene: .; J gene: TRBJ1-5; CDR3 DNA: TGTGCCAGCAGTTACTCGGAACGAACCAATCAGCCCCAGCATTTT; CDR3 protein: CASSYSERTNQPQHF
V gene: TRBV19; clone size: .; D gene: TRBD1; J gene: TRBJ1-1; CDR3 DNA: TGTGCCAGTAGTATGATGGGACAGCTCACTGAAGCTTTCTTT; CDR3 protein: CASSMMGQLTEAFF
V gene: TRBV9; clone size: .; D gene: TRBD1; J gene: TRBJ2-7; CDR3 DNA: TGTGCCAGCAGCGCCCGGACAGGACCCTATAGCGAGCAGTACTTC; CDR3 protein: CASSARTGPYSEQYF
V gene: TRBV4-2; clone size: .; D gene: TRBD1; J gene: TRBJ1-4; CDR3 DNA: TGTGCCAGCAGCCCCCGGGACAGGGGGGAAAAACTGTTTTTT; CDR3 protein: CASSPRDRGEKLFF
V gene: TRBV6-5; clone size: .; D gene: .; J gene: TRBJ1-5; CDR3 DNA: TGTGCCAGCAGGGGGGCCTTTAGCAATCAGCCCCAGCATTTT; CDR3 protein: CASRGAFSNQPQHF
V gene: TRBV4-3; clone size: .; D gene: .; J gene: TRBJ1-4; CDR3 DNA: TGCGCCAGCAGCCTCAGGGTTGATGAAAAACTGTTTTTT; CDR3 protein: CASSLRVDEKLFF
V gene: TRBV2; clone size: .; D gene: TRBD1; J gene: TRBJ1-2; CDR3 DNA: TGTGCCGACGAGGGGGCTTATGGCTACACCTTC; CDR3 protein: CADEGAYGYTF
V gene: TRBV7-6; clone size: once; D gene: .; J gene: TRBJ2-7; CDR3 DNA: TGTGCCAGCAGCTTAGATCACGAGCAGTACTTC; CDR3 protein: CASSLDHEQYF
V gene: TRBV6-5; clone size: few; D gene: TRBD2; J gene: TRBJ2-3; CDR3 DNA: TGTGCCAGTCAGAGCGGGGGGGCCTCAGATACGCAGTATTTT; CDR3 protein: CASQSGGASDTQYF
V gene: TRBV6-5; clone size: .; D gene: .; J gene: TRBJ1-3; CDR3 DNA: TGTGCCAGCAGGGGAGGGCGAAACACCATATATTTT; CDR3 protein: CASRGGRNTIYF
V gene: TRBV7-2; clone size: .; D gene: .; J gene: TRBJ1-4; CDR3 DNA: TGTGCCAGCAGCTTCCGGGAGAATGAAAAACTGTTTTTT; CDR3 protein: CASSFRENEKLFF
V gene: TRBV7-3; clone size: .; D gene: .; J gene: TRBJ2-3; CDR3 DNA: TGTGCCAGCAGCCCCCGGTCGGGGCGGGGGCCCTTAGATACGCAGTATTTT; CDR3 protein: CASSPRSGRGPLDTQYF
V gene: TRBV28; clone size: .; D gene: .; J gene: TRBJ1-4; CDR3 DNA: TGTGCCAGCAGTCCTCAAGGGGCTGGGAGGAGGATGTTTTTT; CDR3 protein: CASSPQGAGRRMFF
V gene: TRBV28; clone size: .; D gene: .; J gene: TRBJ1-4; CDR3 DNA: TGTGCCAGCAACAAAAGGGGCAGGCTAGGAGGGTATGAAAAACTGTTTTTT; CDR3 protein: CASNKRGRLGGYEKLFF
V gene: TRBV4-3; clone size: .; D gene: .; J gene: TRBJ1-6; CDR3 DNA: TGCGCCAGCAGCCAAGATCGACTACCCGACAGCTCCTATAATTCACCCCTCCACTTT; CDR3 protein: CASSQDRLPDSSYNSPLHF
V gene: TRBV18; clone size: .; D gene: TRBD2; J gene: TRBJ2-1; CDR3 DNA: TGTGCCAGCTCACCTTCCGGGACTAGCGGGAATGAGCAGTTCTTC; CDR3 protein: CASSPSGTSGNEQFF
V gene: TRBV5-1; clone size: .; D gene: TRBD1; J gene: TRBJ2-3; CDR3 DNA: TGCGCCAGCAGCGGCCTAGGACAGGGGGCGGCAGATACGCAGTATTTT; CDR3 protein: CASSGLGQGAADTQYF
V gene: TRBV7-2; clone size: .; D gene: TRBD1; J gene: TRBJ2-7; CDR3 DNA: TGTGCCAGCAGCTTAGGCGGGACAGGGAAGTACGAGCAGTACTTC; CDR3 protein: CASSLGGTGKYEQYF
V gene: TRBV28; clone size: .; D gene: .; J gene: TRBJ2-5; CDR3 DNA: TGTGCCAGCACCGATCGGGGACCTCTTCAAGAGACCCAGTACTTC; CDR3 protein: CASTDRGPLQETQYF
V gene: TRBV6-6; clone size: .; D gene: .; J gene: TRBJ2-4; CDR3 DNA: .; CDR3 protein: CASSSSDRRYF
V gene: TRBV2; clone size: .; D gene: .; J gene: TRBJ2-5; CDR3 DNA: TGTGCCACCGGGGGGCTAAGGGAAGAGACCCAGTACTTC; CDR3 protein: CATGGLREETQYF
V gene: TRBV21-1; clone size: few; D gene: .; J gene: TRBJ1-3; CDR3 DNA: TGTGCCAGCAGGGAACAGGGTGGAAACACCATATATTTT; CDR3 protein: CASREQGGNTIYF
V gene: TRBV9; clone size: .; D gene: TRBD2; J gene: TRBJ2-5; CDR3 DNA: TGTGCCAGCAGCGTTTCCAGCGGGGCACAAGAGACCCAGTACTTC; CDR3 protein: CASSVSSGAQETQYF
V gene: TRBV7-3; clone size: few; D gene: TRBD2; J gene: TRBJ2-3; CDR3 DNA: TGTGCCAGCAGCTTATCTAGCGGCCGTACAGATACGCAGTATTTT; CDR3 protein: CASSLSSGRTDTQYF
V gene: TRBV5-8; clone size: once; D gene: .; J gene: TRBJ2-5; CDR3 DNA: TGTGCCAGCAGCTGGGGCCGGGCTCTCCAAGAGACCCAGTACTTC; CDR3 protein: CASSWGRALQETQYF
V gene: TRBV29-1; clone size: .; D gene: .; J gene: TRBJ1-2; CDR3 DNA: TGCAGCGTCTCCGATGGACTCTCCTATGGCTACACCTTC; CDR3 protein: CSVSDGLSYGYTF
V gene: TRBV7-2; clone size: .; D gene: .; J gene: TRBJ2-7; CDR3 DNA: TGTGCCAGCAGCTTATTCACAGGGAAGGGTAGCGAGCAGTACTTC; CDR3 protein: CASSLFTGKGSEQYF
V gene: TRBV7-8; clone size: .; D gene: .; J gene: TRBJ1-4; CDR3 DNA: TGTGCCAGCAGCGCAGACCCGGAGGCAAAACTGTTTTTT; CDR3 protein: CASSADPEAKLFF
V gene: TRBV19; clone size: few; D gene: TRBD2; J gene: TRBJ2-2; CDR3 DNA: TGTGCCAGTAGTATAAGGGGAGGGTCCGGGGAGCTGTTTTTT; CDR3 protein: CASSIRGGSGELFF